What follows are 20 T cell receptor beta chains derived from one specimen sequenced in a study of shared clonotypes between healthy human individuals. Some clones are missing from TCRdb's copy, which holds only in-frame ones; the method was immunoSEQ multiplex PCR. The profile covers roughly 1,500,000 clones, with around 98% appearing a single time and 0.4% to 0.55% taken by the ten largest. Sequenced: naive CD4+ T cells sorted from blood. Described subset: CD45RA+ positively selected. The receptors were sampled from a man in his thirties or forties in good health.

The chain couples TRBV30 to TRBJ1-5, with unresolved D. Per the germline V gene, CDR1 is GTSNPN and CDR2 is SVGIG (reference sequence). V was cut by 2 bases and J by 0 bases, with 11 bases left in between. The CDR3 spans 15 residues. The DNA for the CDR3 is TGTGCCTGGAGTCTCCGACACTTTAGCAATCAGCCCCAGCATTTT. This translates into CAWSLRHFSNQPQHF.

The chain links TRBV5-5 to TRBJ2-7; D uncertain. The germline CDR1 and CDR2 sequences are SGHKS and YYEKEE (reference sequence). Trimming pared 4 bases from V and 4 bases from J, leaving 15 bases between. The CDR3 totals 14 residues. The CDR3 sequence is CASSDRTSQYEQYF. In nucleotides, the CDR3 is TGTGCCAGCAGCGACCGGACGTCCCAGTACGAGCAGTACTTC.

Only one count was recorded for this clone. The CDR3 region has the DNA TGCGCCAGCAGATCAGCGGGCCTTACCGGGGAGCTGTTTTTT. Its translation is CASRSAGLTGELFF. The gene calls are TRBV5-1 and TRBJ2-2; the D gene is possibly TRBD2 (6 bases). The germline gives CDR1 SGHRS, CDR2 YFSETQ. Trimming left V 5 bases short and J 5 bases short, with 13 bases between. This CDR3 is 14 amino acids long.

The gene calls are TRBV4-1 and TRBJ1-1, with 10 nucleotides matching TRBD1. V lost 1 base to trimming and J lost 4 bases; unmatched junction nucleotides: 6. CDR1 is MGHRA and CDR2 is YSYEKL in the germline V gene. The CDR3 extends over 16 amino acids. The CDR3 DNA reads TGCGCCAGCAGCCAAGGCTCCGGGACAGGGGCCACTGAAGCTTTCTTT. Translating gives CASSQGSGTGATEAFF.

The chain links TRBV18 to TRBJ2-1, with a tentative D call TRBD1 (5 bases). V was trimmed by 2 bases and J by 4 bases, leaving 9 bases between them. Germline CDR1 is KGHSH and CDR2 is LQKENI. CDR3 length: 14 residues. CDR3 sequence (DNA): TGTGCCAGCTCACCAGAACAGGCTTACAATGAGCAGTTCTTC. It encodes CASSPEQAYNEQFF.

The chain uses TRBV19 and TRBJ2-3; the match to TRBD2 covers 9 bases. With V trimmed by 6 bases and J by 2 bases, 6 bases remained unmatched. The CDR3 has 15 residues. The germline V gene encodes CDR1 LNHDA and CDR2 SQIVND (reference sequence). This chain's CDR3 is CASRLAGDITDTQYF. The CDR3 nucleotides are TGTGCCAGTAGATTAGCGGGAGATATCACAGATACGCAGTATTTT.

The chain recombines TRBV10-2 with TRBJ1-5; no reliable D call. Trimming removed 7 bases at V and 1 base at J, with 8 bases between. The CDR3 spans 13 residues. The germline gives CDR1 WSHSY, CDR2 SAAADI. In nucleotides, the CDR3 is TGCGCCAGCACCGGAGACAGCAATCAGCCCCAGCATTTT. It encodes CASTGDSNQPQHF.

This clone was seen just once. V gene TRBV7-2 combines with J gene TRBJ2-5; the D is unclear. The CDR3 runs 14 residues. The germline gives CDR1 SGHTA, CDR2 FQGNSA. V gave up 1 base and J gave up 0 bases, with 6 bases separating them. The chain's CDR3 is CASSLVLYQETQYF. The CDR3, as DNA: TGTGCCAGCAGCTTAGTTCTGTACCAAGAGACCCAGTACTTC.

The CDR3 DNA reads as TGTGCCAGCAGCCGGACTCCCTCCTACGAGCAGTACTTC. Translated: CASSRTPSYEQYF. This chain connects TRBV5-4 to TRBJ2-7, with D perhaps TRBD2 (5 bases). From germline, CDR1 is SGHNT and CDR2 YYREEE (reference sequence). Trimming took off 4 bases at V and 0 bases at J, with 8 bases between the two ends. The CDR3 covers 13 residues.

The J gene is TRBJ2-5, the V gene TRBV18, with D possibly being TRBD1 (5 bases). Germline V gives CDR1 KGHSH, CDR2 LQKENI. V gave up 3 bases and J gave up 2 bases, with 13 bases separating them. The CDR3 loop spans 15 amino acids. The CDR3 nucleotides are TGTGCCAGCTCACCCATCGACAGAGCGCAAGAGACCCAGTACTTC. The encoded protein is CASSPIDRAQETQYF.

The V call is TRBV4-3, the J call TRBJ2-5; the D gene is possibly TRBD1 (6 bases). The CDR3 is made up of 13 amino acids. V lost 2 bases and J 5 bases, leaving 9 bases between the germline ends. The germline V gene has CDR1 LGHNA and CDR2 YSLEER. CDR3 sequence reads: CASSQKGDETQYF. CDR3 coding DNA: TGCGCCAGCAGCCAAAAGGGGGATGAGACCCAGTACTTC.

CDR3 sequence (DNA): TGTGCCAGCAGTTTGGCGGGGCAAACCTACGAGCAGTACTTC. Residues: CASSLAGQTYEQYF. The genes are TRBV27 and TRBJ2-7; possible D gene TRBD2, 6 bases. Germline V lookup: CDR1 MNHEY, CDR2 SMNVEV (reference sequence). Trimming cost V 3 bases and J 2 bases, with 11 bases left between them. CDR3 length equals 14 residues.

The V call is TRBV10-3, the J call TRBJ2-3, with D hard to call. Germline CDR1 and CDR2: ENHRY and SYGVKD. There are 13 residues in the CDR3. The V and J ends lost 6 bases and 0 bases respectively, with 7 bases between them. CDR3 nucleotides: TGTGCCATCAGGTTGGGGAGCACAGATACGCAGTATTTT. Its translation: CAIRLGSTDTQYF.

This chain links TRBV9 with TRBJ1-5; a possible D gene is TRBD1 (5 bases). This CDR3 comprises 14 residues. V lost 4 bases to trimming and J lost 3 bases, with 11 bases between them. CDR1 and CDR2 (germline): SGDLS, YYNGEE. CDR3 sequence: CASSLRGDNQPQHF. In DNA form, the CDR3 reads TGTGCCAGCAGCCTGCGGGGGGACAATCAGCCCCAGCATTTT.

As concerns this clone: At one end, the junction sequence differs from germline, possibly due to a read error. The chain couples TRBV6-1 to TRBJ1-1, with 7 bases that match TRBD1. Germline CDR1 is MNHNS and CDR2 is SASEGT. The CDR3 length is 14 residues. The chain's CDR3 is CASNLGGRGTDAFF. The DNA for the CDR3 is TGTGCCAGCAACTTAGGAGGCAGGGGGACTGATGCTTTCTTT.

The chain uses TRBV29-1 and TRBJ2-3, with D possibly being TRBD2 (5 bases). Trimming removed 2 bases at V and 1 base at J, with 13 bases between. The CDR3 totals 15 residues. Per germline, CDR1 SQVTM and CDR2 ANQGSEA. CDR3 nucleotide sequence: TGCAGCGTTGAAACCACCGGGATACGCACAGATACGCAGTATTTT. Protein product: CSVETTGIRTDTQYF.

CDR3 in amino acids: CAISDGTFSYEQYF. Written as DNA, the CDR3 is TGTGCCATCAGTGACGGCACCTTTTCCTACGAGCAGTACTTC. This chain connects TRBV10-3 to TRBJ2-7; D uncertain. This CDR3 spans 14 amino acids. V gave up 3 bases and J gave up 1 base, with 10 bases separating them. From germline, CDR1 is ENHRY and CDR2 SYGVKD.

CDR3 coding DNA: TGTGCCAGCAGCCCGAATACAGATGCCGGAAACACCATATATTTT. Translating it yields CASSPNTDAGNTIYF. The chain uses TRBV9 and TRBJ1-3, with D hard to call. This CDR3 is built from 15 residues. The V gene lost 4 bases and the J gene lost 4 bases, with 15 bases spanning the gap. CDR1 SGDLS and CDR2 YYNGEE come from the germline V gene. Together with reference TRBV9 and TRBJ1-3, the CDR3 gives the full variable domain: DSGVTQTPKHLITATGQRVTLRCSPRSGDLSVYWYQQSLDQGLQFLIQYYNGEERAKGNILERFSAQQFPDLHSELNLSSLELGDSALYFCASSPNTDAGNTIYFGEGSWLTVV.

The CDR3 DNA reads as TGTGCCAGCAGCTCCCTCGCCCGACTAGCGGCGGACCAATACAATGAGCAGTTCTTC. It codes for CASSSLARLAADQYNEQFF. The V and J genes are TRBV7-3 and TRBJ2-1; the match to TRBD2 covers 9 bases. Germline V gene lookup returns CDR1 SGHTA and CDR2 FQGTGA. The CDR3 has 19 amino acids. J lost 4 bases, V lost 4 bases, and 17 bases had no gene match.

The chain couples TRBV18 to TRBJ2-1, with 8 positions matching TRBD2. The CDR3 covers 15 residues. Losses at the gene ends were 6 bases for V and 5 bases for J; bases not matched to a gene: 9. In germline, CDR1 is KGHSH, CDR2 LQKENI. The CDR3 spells CASSKRGRGNNEQFF. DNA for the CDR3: TGTGCCAGCTCCAAGCGGGGGAGGGGTAACAATGAGCAGTTCTTC.